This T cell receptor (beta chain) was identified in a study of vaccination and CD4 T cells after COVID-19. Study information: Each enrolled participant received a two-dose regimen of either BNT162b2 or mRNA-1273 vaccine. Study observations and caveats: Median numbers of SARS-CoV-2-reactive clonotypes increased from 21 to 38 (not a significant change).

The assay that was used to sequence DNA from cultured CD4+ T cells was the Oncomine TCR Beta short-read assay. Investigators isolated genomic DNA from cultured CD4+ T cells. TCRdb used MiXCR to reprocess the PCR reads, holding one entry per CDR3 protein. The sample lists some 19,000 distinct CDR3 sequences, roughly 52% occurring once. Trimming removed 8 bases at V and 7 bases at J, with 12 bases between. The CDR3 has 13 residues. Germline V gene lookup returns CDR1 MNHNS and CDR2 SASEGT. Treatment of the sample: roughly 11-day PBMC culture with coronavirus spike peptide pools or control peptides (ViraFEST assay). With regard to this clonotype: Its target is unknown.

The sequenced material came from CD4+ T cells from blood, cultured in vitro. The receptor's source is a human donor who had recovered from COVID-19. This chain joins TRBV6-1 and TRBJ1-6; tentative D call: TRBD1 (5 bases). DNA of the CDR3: TGTGCCAGCGCCCGGGGCGGGAATTCACCCCTCCACTTT. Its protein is CASARGGNSPLHF.